This entry describes one T cell receptor beta chain. Antigen unknown. TCRdb keeps only in-frame clones here, not all; method: immunoSEQ multiplex PCR. The sample carries approximately 240,000 clones, just over 65% recorded once. This sample was taken from a study of shared clonotypes between healthy human individuals. Findings of the study overall: Between a handful of donors, naive CD4 clonotypes were shared at a level of about 5.3%.

This CDR3 region has 14 residues. The ends were cut back, 2 bases at V and 3 bases at J, with 10 bases in the middle. Per germline, CDR1 LGHNA and CDR2 YSLEER. This receptor was obtained from a man aged 25-45 years in good health. Sequenced sample: memory CD4+ T cells sorted from blood. Stated subset: CD45RA-negative fraction. The chain uses TRBV4-3 and TRBJ1-1, with a weak D call TRBD1 (5 bases). The CDR3 nucleotides are TGCGCCAGCAGCCAAACGGGACGGGACACTGAAGCTTTCTTT. It translates to CASSQTGRDTEAFF.